The rows below give T cell receptor beta chains drawn from one sample of a study of cytomegalovirus exposure and HLA in healthy donors. The protocol was immunoSEQ multiplex PCR, while the TCRdb copy is restricted to in-frame clones and leaves out a portion. Of roughly 120,000 clones in the sample, roughly 80% were seen once. The sample comprised PBMCs. The receptors come from a man between 60 and 70 years old in good health and CMV-seropositive. CDR3s include the opening cysteine and the closing phenylalanine or tryptophan. D genes are given only for firm matches. Size is omitted from some rows. Given values are once, few, many or a class for expanded clones.

D gene	clone size	CDR3 length	J gene	V gene	CDR3 protein	CDR3 DNA
TRBD2	few	17	TRBJ2-2	TRBV19	CASSPGRLAANTGELFF	TGTGCCAGTAGTCCCGGACGACTAGCGGCGAACACCGGGGAGCTGTTTTTT
TRBD1	.	18	TRBJ1-6	TRBV7-9	CASSFEALDRGNVSPLHF	TGTGCCAGCAGCTTTGAGGCCCTCGACAGGGGCAATGTTTCACCCCTCCACTTT
TRBD1	.	17	TRBJ1-4	TRBV5-4	CASSLGTGGRVGEKLFF	TGTGCCAGCAGCTTAGGGACAGGGGGCAGAGTTGGTGAAAAACTGTTTTTT
.	.	14	TRBJ1-1	TRBV2	CASSLGQMNTEAFF	TGTGCCAGCAGTCTTGGACAGATGAACACTGAAGCTTTCTTT
TRBD1	.	16	TRBJ2-5	TRBV28	CASSAYRDRVQETQYF	TGTGCCAGCAGTGCGTACCGGGACAGGGTACAAGAGACCCAGTACTTC
TRBD2	.	15	TRBJ2-7	TRBV2	CASSEAGAGRGGEYF	TGTGCCAGCAGTGAGGCCGGGGCCGGGCGGGGGGGCGAGTACTTC
TRBD2	.	16	TRBJ2-7	TRBV25-1	CASSELTSGNSYEQYF	TGTGCCAGCAGTGAGCTGACTAGCGGGAACTCCTACGAGCAGTACTTC
TRBD2	.	16	TRBJ2-1	TRBV27	CASSPLPAGGGNEQFF	TGTGCCAGCAGCCCCCTCCCGGCGGGGGGGGGCAATGAGCAGTTCTTC
.	few	15	TRBJ2-7	TRBV7-6	CASSLGGSGLYEQYF	TGTGCCAGCAGCTTAGGGGGTAGCGGACTATACGAGCAGTACTTC
.	.	14	TRBJ1-1	TRBV2	CASSPRVENTEAFF	TGTGCCAGCAGTCCCAGGGTTGAAAACACTGAAGCTTTCTTT
TRBD2	.	14	TRBJ2-2	TRBV11-2	CASSTGGSTGELFF	TGTGCCAGCAGCACGGGGGGGAGTACCGGGGAGCTGTTTTTT
TRBD1	.	15	TRBJ2-2	TRBV6-5	CASRGTGGIDGELFF	TGTGCCAGCAGGGGAACAGGGGGCATCGACGGGGAGCTGTTTTTT
.	.	16	TRBJ1-5	TRBV19	CASSMEGGVAGQPQHF	TGTGCCAGTAGTATGGAGGGAGGGGTCGCGGGTCAGCCCCAGCATTTT
TRBD1	.	15	TRBJ2-7	TRBV11-2	CASSLRAGGLYEQYF	TGTGCCAGCAGCTTACGGGCAGGGGGCCTCTACGAGCAGTACTTC
TRBD1	.	14	TRBJ1-1	TRBV19	CASSSGQGWTEAFF	TGTGCCAGTAGCTCGGGACAGGGATGGACTGAAGCTTTCTTT
.	.	14	TRBJ1-2	TRBV7-2	CASRLGRSNYGYTF	TGTGCCAGCAGACTAGGCAGGTCAAACTATGGCTACACCTTC
TRBD1	once	12	TRBJ2-1	TRBV2	CASNRGGNEQFF	TGTGCCAGCAACAGGGGCGGGAATGAGCAGTTCTTC
TRBD1	.	16	TRBJ1-5	TRBV18	CASSPRGQGGNQPQHF	TGTGCCAGCTCACCAAGGGGACAGGGGGGCAATCAGCCCCAGCATTTT
TRBD1	few	13	TRBJ1-2	TRBV2	CATHLTGNYGYTF	TGTGCCACCCATCTGACAGGGAACTATGGCTACACCTTC
TRBD1	.	15	TRBJ1-1	TRBV6-1	CASSANDRGQTEAFF	TGTGCCAGCAGTGCCAATGACAGGGGGCAAACTGAAGCTTTCTTT
.	.	16	TRBJ1-3	TRBV6-5	CASSLHRGLAGNTIYF	TGTGCCAGCAGTTTACATCGAGGGCTTGCAGGAAACACCATATACTTT
TRBD2	few	21	TRBJ2-7	TRBV7-8	CASSRPPGLAFRTTVSYEQYF	TGTGCCAGCAGCAGACCTCCGGGACTAGCGTTTCGTACAACAGTCTCCTACGAGCAGTACTTC
TRBD1	.	16	TRBJ2-3	TRBV18	CASSRNWDRETDTQYF	TGTGCCAGCTCACGGAACTGGGACAGGGAAACAGATACGCAGTATTTT
.	.	16	TRBJ2-1	TRBV19	CASSILGRGRGNEQFF	TGTGCCAGTAGTATTCTAGGGAGGGGGAGGGGGAATGAGCAGTTCTTC
TRBD1	few	14	TRBJ2-7	TRBV2	CASRQAGTVDEQYF	TGTGCCAGCCGCCAGGCCGGGACAGTCGACGAGCAGTACTTC
.	.	15	TRBJ1-5	TRBV5-8	CASSLIYSSHQPQHF	TGTGCCAGCAGCTTAATCTACAGCAGCCATCAGCCCCAGCATTTT
.	.	15	TRBJ2-7	TRBV10-3	CAISESIMAPYEQYF	TGTGCCATCAGTGAGTCGATCATGGCCCCCTACGAGCAGTACTTC
TRBD1	few	17	TRBJ2-1	TRBV7-2	CASSRGTGYSSYNEQFF	TGTGCCAGCAGCCGGGGGACAGGGTATAGCTCCTACAATGAGCAGTTCTTC
.	few	14	TRBJ1-2	TRBV2	CASIKEGASYGYTF	TGTGCCAGCATTAAGGAGGGTGCGAGCTATGGCTACACCTTC
TRBD1	once	17	TRBJ1-6	TRBV5-1	CASSLGDRGVYNSPLHF	TGCGCCAGCAGCTTGGGTGACAGGGGCGTTTATAATTCACCCCTCCACTTT
TRBD2	.	16	TRBJ2-1	TRBV5-1	CASSPRLAVSYNEQFF	TGCGCCAGCAGCCCTCGACTAGCGGTCTCCTACAATGAGCAGTTCTTC
.	once	12	TRBJ2-7	TRBV30	CAWGDIVYEQYF	TGTGCCTGGGGGGACATTGTCTACGAGCAGTACTTC
TRBD1	once	15	TRBJ1-4	TRBV7-9	CASSRDREHNEKLFF	TGTGCCAGCAGCCGAGACAGGGAACATAATGAAAAACTGTTTTTT
TRBD1	.	14	TRBJ1-6	TRBV18	CASSPTDRDSPLHF	TGTGCCAGCTCACCAACGGACAGGGATTCACCCCTCCACTTT
TRBD1	once	14	TRBJ2-7	TRBV19	CASSIDIGAGTEYF	TGTGCCAGTAGTATAGATATAGGGGCCGGGACAGAGTACTTC
TRBD2	.	19	TRBJ2-3	TRBV5-1	CASSLSPWASGGSTDTQYF	TGCGCCAGCAGCTTGAGCCCGTGGGCTAGCGGGGGGAGCACAGATACGCAGTATTTT
.	.	14	TRBJ2-1	TRBV2	CASRDIRYNNEQFF	TGTGCCAGCAGGGACATTAGATATAACAATGAGCAGTTCTTC
.	.	14	TRBJ1-4	TRBV28	CASSLRQINEKLFF	TGTGCCAGCAGTCTACGACAGATTAATGAAAAACTGTTTTTT
.	.	16	TRBJ1-6	TRBV2	CASSEVSGDYNSPLHF	TGTGCCAGCAGTGAGGTATCAGGGGACTATAATTCACCCCTCCACTTT
.	few	17	TRBJ1-3	TRBV5-1	CASSRSPDSSSGNTIYF	TGCGCCAGCAGCCGAAGCCCGGACAGCTCCTCTGGAAACACCATATATTTT
.	.	14	TRBJ2-7	TRBV9	CASSRGWGPHEQYF	TGTGCCAGCAGTCGTGGCTGGGGGCCCCACGAGCAGTACTTC
.	.	17	TRBJ2-5	TRBV27	CASSLGLADPRGETQYF	TGTGCCAGCAGTTTAGGGTTAGCGGACCCCCGAGGGGAGACCCAGTACTTC
.	once	15	TRBJ2-7	TRBV5-4	CASSLVVGRGYEQYF	TGTGCCAGCAGCTTGGTGGTAGGGAGGGGGTACGAGCAGTACTTC
.	.	14	TRBJ2-1	TRBV10-2	CASSPASSYNEQFF	TGCGCCAGCAGTCCCGCTAGCTCCTACAATGAGCAGTTCTTC
.	.	14	TRBJ2-3	TRBV2	CASSEQGGTDTQYF	TGTGCCAGCAGTGAACAGGGTGGAACAGATACGCAGTATTTT
.	.	15	TRBJ2-2	TRBV28	CASSPASAGTGELFF	TGTGCCAGCAGTCCTGCTAGCGCAGGAACCGGGGAGCTGTTTTTT
TRBD1	.	16	TRBJ1-1	TRBV7-3	CASSSHSGTGGTEAFF	TGTGCCAGCAGCTCCCACTCCGGGACAGGGGGCACTGAAGCTTTCTTT
TRBD1	.	16	TRBJ1-5	TRBV5-6	CASSRASDRGNQPQHF	TGTGCCAGCAGCCGAGCCTCCGACAGGGGAAATCAGCCCCAGCATTTT
.	.	15	TRBJ1-1	TRBV7-9	CASSSRGAGGTEAFF	TGTGCCAGCAGCTCCCGGGGGGCGGGGGGCACTGAAGCTTTCTTT
.	few	14	TRBJ1-2	TRBV10-3	CAIRLEGVRYGYTF	TGTGCCATCAGGTTGGAAGGGGTTAGGTACGGCTACACCTTC
.	.	12	TRBJ1-3	TRBV7-9	CASRIVGNTIYF	TGTGCCAGCAGGATTGTCGGGAACACCATATATTTT
.	.	17	TRBJ2-6	TRBV11-2	CASSPGPTSSGANGLTF	TGTGCCAGCAGCCCGGGCCCTACGTCCTCTGGGGCCAACGGCCTGACTTTC
TRBD2	.	15	TRBJ2-3	TRBV5-6	CASSVSGGSTDTQYF	TGTGCCAGCAGCGTAAGCGGGGGTAGCACAGATACGCAGTATTTT
.	.	15	TRBJ1-1	TRBV29-1	CSVDSVRGLNTEAFF	TGCAGCGTTGATTCGGTAAGGGGATTGAACACTGAAGCTTTCTTT
TRBD1	.	16	TRBJ1-2	TRBV7-9	CSSSLAGAQGADGYTF	TGTTCCAGCAGCTTAGCAGGAGCACAGGGGGCTGATGGCTACACCTTC
TRBD2	.	14	TRBJ2-7	TRBV6-4	CASSRLAGDHEQYF	TGTGCCAGCAGCCGACTAGCGGGAGACCACGAGCAGTACTTC
.	.	16	TRBJ2-6	TRBV7-3	CASSLRRLGGANVLTF	TGTGCCAGCAGCTTAAGGCGTCTAGGTGGGGCCAACGTCCTGACTTTC
TRBD2	.	16	TRBJ2-7	TRBV5-4	CASSLLAGAPRGEQYF	TGTGCCAGCAGCTTGTTAGCGGGGGCCCCCCGGGGCGAGCAGTACTTC